This T cell receptor (beta chain) derives from a study of blood T cell repertoires in COVID-19. Study-level information: The study drew acute and convalescent COVID-19 samples from the United States, Italy and Spain. PBMCs, B-cell-depleted T cells, or T cells were the source of the cDNA or gDNA that made up the material.

Germline V gene sequence: CDR1 SNHLY, CDR2 FYNNEI. The CDR3 length is 12 residues. Trimming removed 6 bases at V and 5 bases at J, with 7 bases between. In the original analysis: It was from reference gene primer amplification that nucleated cell counts were estimated. TCRdb keeps only in-frame clones here, not all; method: immunoSEQ multiplex PCR. That table supplies the V and J calls and clone size; D and trimming were determined from the DNA. The sample records fewer than 65,000 clones, approximately 85% being singletons. Sequencing was done on a sample of peripheral blood. V usage is TRBV2 and J usage is TRBJ1-4, with no clear D. This receptor was taken from a man aged 55 to 70 with acute or convalescent COVID-19. For the CDR3, the DNA is TGTGCCAGCAGAACTGAGAATGAAAAACTGTTTTTT. Its protein product is CASRTENEKLFF.